These T cell receptor beta chains were read from a single sample in a study of Graves' ophthalmopathy and Graves' hyperthyroidism. TCRdb passed the multiplex PCR reads through MiXCR, listing each CDR3 protein once. The sample includes 200,000 to 250,000 distinct CDR3 sequences, around 45% of them seen just once. What was sequenced was peripheral blood. These receptors came from an adult man with Graves' ophthalmopathy. CDR3s include the opening cysteine and the closing phenylalanine or tryptophan. D genes are given only for firm matches. The size entry is marked missing in some rows and otherwise reads once, few, many or a size class.

.	.	15	TRBV10-3	TRBJ1-5	TGTGCCATCGCCACCGGACAAGGGGGCAATCAGCCCCAGCATTTT	CAIATGQGGNQPQHF
.	.	11	TRBV2	TRBJ2-7	TGTGCCAGCAGCGTAGGGGGCGAGCAGTACTTC	CASSVGGEQYF
many	.	12	TRBV29-1	TRBJ2-6	TGCAGCGTAAACTCTGGGGCCAACGTCCTGACTTTC	CSVNSGANVLTF
.	.	14	TRBV20-1	TRBJ2-7	TGCAGTGCTAGGAGTGCAGGGGTGGCTTACGAGCAGTACTTC	CSARSAGVAYEQYF
.	TRBD2	15	TRBV10-2	TRBJ2-2	TGCGCCAGCAGTGGGCTAGCGGGTAACACCGGGAAGCTGTTTTTT	CASSGLAGNTGKLFF
.	.	13	TRBV7-9	TRBJ2-5	TGTGCCAGCAGCTTATCGGGGCTGGAGACCCAGTACTTC	CASSLSGLETQYF
few	.	13	TRBV14	TRBJ2-5	TGTGCCAATTCCGGGACACCTCGAGAGACCCAGTACTTC	CANSGTPRETQYF
once	TRBD2	14	TRBV2	TRBJ2-3	TGTGCTATGGCGGGAGACTTGGGCACAGATACGCAGTATTTT	CAMAGDLGTDTQYF
once	TRBD2	16	TRBV7-3	TRBJ2-5	TGTGCCAGCAGCCCGCTGAAGCGGGGGGGCAGGGAGACCCAGTACTTC	CASSPLKRGGRETQYF
.	TRBD1	17	TRBV24-1	TRBJ2-2	TGTGCCACCAGTGATCTCAGGACAGGGGCCAACACCGGGGAGCTGTTTTTT	CATSDLRTGANTGELFF
few	.	13	TRBV7-9	TRBJ2-7	TGTGCCAGCAGCTTAGAAGGGGCCTACGAGCAGTACTTC	CASSLEGAYEQYF
.	.	14	TRBV20-1	TRBJ2-5	TGCAGTGCTACCGTAGACCCGGGGGACGAGACCCAGTACTTC	CSATVDPGDETQYF
many	TRBD1	14	TRBV10-3	TRBJ2-7	TGTGCCATCATTGACAGGGTTGCCGGCTACGAGCAGTACTTC	CAIIDRVAGYEQYF
.	.	13	TRBV2	TRBJ1-5	TGTGCCAGCAGTGATGGCAGAAATCAGCCCCAGCATTTT	CASSDGRNQPQHF
few	TRBD1	13	TRBV20-1	TRBJ1-6	TGCAGTGCTAGCCAGGGGGGTGATTCACCCCTCCACTTT	CSASQGGDSPLHF
.	.	14	TRBV7-9	TRBJ2-7	TGTGCCAGCAGCCCCCGGGACTGGTTGTACGAGCAGTACTTC	CASSPRDWLYEQYF
few	.	15	TRBV7-9	TRBJ1-5	TGTGCCAGCAGCTTAGCAGGGACCAGCAATCAGCCCCAGCATTTT	CASSLAGTSNQPQHF
.	.	13	TRBV19	TRBJ2-7	TGTGCCAGTAGTATCGACTTTCCCTACGAGCAGTACTTC	CASSIDFPYEQYF
.	TRBD2	16	TRBV7-9	TRBJ2-7	TGTGCCAGCAGTCAAGAGACGGGGACTAGAGGCTACGAGCAGTACTTC	CASSQETGTRGYEQYF
many	.	13	TRBV24-1	TRBJ1-2	TGTGCCACCAGTGATATGGCAGGGTATGGCTACACCTTC	CATSDMAGYGYTF
few	.	13	TRBV12-3/TRBV12-4	TRBJ1-2	TGTGCCAGCAGTTTTGGGGGGCAGGGTGGCTACACCTTC	CASSFGGQGGYTF
.	.	13	TRBV10-3	TRBJ2-5	TGTGCCAGTCAACCGGGACATCAAGAGACCCAGTACTTC	CASQPGHQETQYF
.	TRBD1	14	TRBV11-2	TRBJ2-7	TGTGCCAGCAGCATGACAGGGTTAAGCCACGAGCAGCACTTC	CASSMTGLSHEQHF
.	.	14	TRBV20-1	TRBJ2-7	TGCAGTGCTTCACCCAGGGACTTCTCCTACGAGCAGTACTTC	CSASPRDFSYEQYF
many	TRBD1	15	TRBV2	TRBJ1-3	TGTGCCAGCAGTCGGGACAGGGGCACCAGAAACACCATATATTTT	CASSRDRGTRNTIYF
.	.	17	TRBV15	TRBJ2-5	TGTGCCACCAGCAGAGATCGGGGGGCAGGGAGGACGGAGACCCAGTACTTC	CATSRDRGAGRTETQYF
.	TRBD1	15	TRBV19	TRBJ1-1	TGTGCCAGTAGTTCCCAGGACAGGGCGGGCACTGAAGCTTTCTTT	CASSSQDRAGTEAFF
.	.	12	TRBV20-1	TRBJ2-5	TGCAGTGCTTCGGACACCGCTAAGACCCAGTACTTC	CSASDTAKTQYF
.	TRBD2	16	TRBV9	TRBJ2-3	TGTGCCAGCAGCGGAGGGACTAGCGGGAGCACAGATACGCAGTATTTT	CASSGGTSGSTDTQYF
.	TRBD2	14	TRBV19	TRBJ2-7	TGTGCCAGTAGTTTTAGCGGGAGTACTTACGAGCAGTACTTC	CASSFSGSTYEQYF
.	TRBD1	15	TRBV6-5	TRBJ1-1	TGTGCCAGCAGTCCGACAGGGATGATCGTCACTGAAGCTTTCTTT	CASSPTGMIVTEAFF
few	.	14	TRBV5-8	TRBJ1-2	TGTGCCAGCAGCTTGGGTTTGACCGGGGGAGGCTACACCTTC	CASSLGLTGGGYTF
.	.	14	TRBV7-2	TRBJ2-3	TGTGCCAGCAGCTTAGGCGTTCCCACAGATACGCAGTATTTT	CASSLGVPTDTQYF
.	.	17	TRBV24-1	TRBJ2-6	TGTGCCACCAGTCGGGCAGGACTTAACACCGGGGCCAACGTCCTGACTTTC	CATSRAGLNTGANVLTF
.	.	14	TRBV27	TRBJ1-6	TGTGCCAGCAGTCCCCCTTTTGGCAGGGATGGCCTCCACTTT	CASSPPFGRDGLHF
.	.	14	TRBV29-1	TRBJ2-5	TGCAGCGCATTAATCTCGGATATCCAAGAGACCCAGTACTTC	CSALISDIQETQYF
few	TRBD2	15	TRBV9	TRBJ2-7	TGTGCCAGCAGTCCCGGTAGCGGGAGGAACTACGAGCAGTACTTC	CASSPGSGRNYEQYF
.	TRBD1	16	TRBV10-3	TRBJ1-2	TGTGCCATCAGTGATACTAGCGGGACAGGAACCTATGGCTACACCTTC	CAISDTSGTGTYGYTF
.	TRBD1	15	TRBV10-3	TRBJ2-7	TGTGCCATCAGTGGGAGGGACAGGGTGATTTACGAGCAGTACTTC	CAISGRDRVIYEQYF
.	.	17	TRBV7-9	TRBJ2-2	TGTGCCAGCAGTGACTCTTCAGAAGGGGGGTTGTCCGGGGAGCTGTTTTTT	CASSDSSEGGLSGELFF
many	.	15	TRBV7-6	TRBJ1-6	TGTGCCAGCAGCCCAGAACGAGGACGGGGTTCACCCCTCCACTTT	CASSPERGRGSPLHF
.	TRBD2	16	TRBV5-4	TRBJ2-6	TGTGCCAGCAGCTTGGGCCTAGCGGGGTGGGCCAACGTCCTGACTTTC	CASSLGLAGWANVLTF
.	TRBD1	17	TRBV5-4	TRBJ2-7	TGTGCCAGCAGCCGGCGGCCGGGACAGGGTTTACCTCGCGAGCAGTACTTC	CASSRRPGQGLPREQYF
.	TRBD1	14	TRBV7-9	TRBJ1-2	TGTGCCAGCAGGGATCAGACAGGGGCAGGATCCCTAACCTTC	CASRDQTGAGSLTF
.	.	13	TRBV24-1	TRBJ2-3	TGTGCCACCAGTGATTCGATGCAAGATACGCAGTATTTT	CATSDSMQDTQYF
.	TRBD2	16	TRBV12-3/TRBV12-4	TRBJ2-2	TGTGCCAGCAGTTTACTAGCGGGGGCGAACACCGGGGAGCTGTTTTTT	CASSLLAGANTGELFF
many	TRBD1	14	TRBV7-6	TRBJ1-1	TGTGCCAGCAGCTTACGACAGGGAAACACTGAAGCTTTCTTT	CASSLRQGNTEAFF